Each of the 15 T cell receptor beta chains below was sequenced from the same sample in a study of blood T cell repertoires in COVID-19 (dated by TCRdb to between 2020 and 2021). Receptor libraries were prepared by the immunoSEQ multiplex PCR assay. This is the immuneACCESS table as TCRdb keeps it, with only in-frame sequences that have V and J called. A part of the clones is gone; compared with another copy, unresolved V genes explain less than half, and the rest is unexplained. Here the sample has under 500,000 clones; around 89% occur a single time. Of the sample, 4.3% falls within the top ten clones. The sequencing sample was made of peripheral blood. These receptors all stem from a woman aged 25 to 39 with acute or convalescent COVID-19.

V is TRBV18 and J is TRBJ2-1; 11 bases are a match to TRBD2. CDR3 length: 16 residues. Trimming removed 4 bases from V and 3 bases from J; junction bases left unmatched: 5. Germline CDR1 KGHSH, CDR2 LQKENI. CDR3 amino acids: CASSLLAGADYNEQFF. The CDR3 DNA reads as TGTGCCAGCTCACTACTAGCGGGGGCTGACTACAATGAGCAGTTCTTC.

The chain couples TRBV28 to TRBJ1-6; 9 bases are a match to TRBD1. This CDR3 contains 12 residues. CDR1 and CDR2 (germline): MDHEN, SYDVKM. Trimming at V came to 10 bases and at J to 10 bases, leaving 5 bases not matched to a gene. CDR3 in DNA: TGTGCCACCCACAGGGGGCAGTCACCCCTCCACTTT. Its protein is CATHRGQSPLHF.

This clone has more than one count but fewer than ten. V usage is TRBV27 and J usage is TRBJ1-2, with 11 bases fitting TRBD1. CDR1 is MNHEY, CDR2 SMNVEV, per germline (reference sequence). This CDR3 contains 16 residues. V was pared by 7 bases and J by 7 bases, with 14 bases of the junction left unmatched. CDR3 loop: CASKGQGESNWIGYTF. For the CDR3, the DNA is TGTGCCAGCAAGGGACAGGGGGAATCTAATTGGATTGGCTACACCTTC.

This clone has only one observation. The V gene is TRBV29-1, the J gene TRBJ1-1, with a weak D call TRBD1 (5 bases). Germline V CDR1 and CDR2: SQVTM, ANQGSEA. This CDR3 is 14 amino acids long. Trimming took 7 bases from V and 6 from J, leaving 21 bases between them. DNA of the CDR3: TGCAGCGGCTTACTTATCCGTCAACAGGCTGAAGCTTTCTTT. Encoded protein: CSGLLIRQQAEAFF.

The table lists this clone with many counts. This chain links TRBV25-1 with TRBJ2-1; D may be TRBD2 (6 bases). Germline V lookup: CDR1 MGHDK, CDR2 SYGVNS. V was clipped by 2 bases and J by 4 bases, with 9 bases between them. CDR3 length: 14 amino acids. For the CDR3, the DNA is TGTGCCAGCAGTGAAGGCGGGGAGTACAATGAGCAGTTCTTC. It codes for CASSEGGEYNEQFF.

This clone was observed a few times. The chain is built from TRBV27 and TRBJ1-1; D is undetermined. Germline CDR1 MNHEY, CDR2 SMNVEV (reference sequence). The CDR3 has 13 residues. V lost 10 bases and J 3 bases, leaving 15 bases between the germline ends. This CDR3 is CATSWRRDTEAFF. The CDR3 nucleotides read TGTGCCACAAGCTGGAGGAGGGACACTGAAGCTTTCTTT.

This chain uses TRBV21-1 with TRBJ1-1; the table assigns TRBD1, which was not confirmed against the DNA. TRBV21-1 is labeled a pseudogene. The CDR3 spans 16 residues. The CDR3 bases are TGTGCCGGCAAACAGGGCGCGCTTTTCATGAACACTGAAGCTTTCTTT. Its protein is CAGKQGALFMNTEAFF.

The gene calls are TRBV29-1 and TRBJ2-5, with a tentative D call TRBD1 (6 bases). The CDR3 totals 13 residues. The germline gives CDR1 SQVTM, CDR2 ANQGSEA. V lost 5 bases and J 2 bases, leaving 12 bases between the germline ends. This chain's CDR3 is CSVKGVLQETQYF. In nucleotides, the CDR3 is TGCAGCGTTAAGGGGGTCCTGCAAGAGACCCAGTACTTC.

Turning to this clone: Compared with germline, one end of the junction differs, possibly owing to a read error. The chain recombines TRBV28 with TRBJ1-4; 9 bases agree with TRBD1. This CDR3 is 15 amino acids long. CDR1 and CDR2 (germline): MDHEN, SYDVKM. The CDR3 region is CASSLWTGEGEKLFF. CDR3 in DNA: TGTGCCAGCAGTCTATGGACAGGGGAGGGTGAAAAACTGTTTTTT.

The rearrangement joins TRBV2 to TRBJ1-1; TRBD1 matches 10 bases. From germline, CDR1 is SNHLY and CDR2 FYNNEI. Losses at the gene ends were 8 bases for V and 5 bases for J; bases not matched to a gene: 5. The CDR3 covers 13 residues. The CDR3 protein is CASWGQGITEAFF. DNA for the CDR3: TGTGCCAGCTGGGGACAGGGGATTACTGAAGCTTTCTTT.

A few counts support this clone. In DNA, the CDR3 is TGCGCCAGCAGTGTAGCGGAGGGGGCTTTGACTGAAGCTTTCTTT. This gives the protein CASSVAEGALTEAFF. This sequence joins TRBV10-2 and TRBJ1-1; 7 bases map to TRBD1. CDR1 is WSHSY and CDR2 is SAAADI in the germline V gene. The CDR3 runs 15 residues. Germline trimming cut 4 bases from V and 5 bases from J; bases unmatched to any gene: 10.

V usage is TRBV9 and J usage is TRBJ1-6, with 8 positions matching TRBD1. This CDR3 is 14 amino acids long. Germline V gives CDR1 SGDLS, CDR2 YYNGEE. With V trimmed by 4 bases and J by 7 bases, 4 bases remained unmatched. CDR3 sequence: CASSRQGRNSPLHF. Written as DNA, the CDR3 is TGTGCCAGCAGCCGACAGGGGCGAAATTCACCCCTCCACTTT.

This chain connects TRBV14 to TRBJ1-1, with unresolved D. V shed 2 bases and J shed 5 bases, with 9 bases lying between them. Germline V lookup: CDR1 SGHDN, CDR2 FVKESK. The length of the CDR3 is 13 residues. CDR3 region: CASSQNYMTEAFF. In DNA, the CDR3 is TGTGCCAGCAGCCAAAACTATATGACTGAAGCTTTCTTT.

The chain couples TRBV3-1 (or the pseudogene TRBV3-2) to TRBJ2-1, with a possible D match to TRBD2 (5 bases). V shed 1 base and J shed 4 bases, with 11 bases lying between them. CDR3 length: 15 residues. Germline V lookup: CDR1 LGHDT, CDR2 YNNKEL (reference sequence). The CDR3 sequence is CASSQVNREYNEQFF. Written as DNA, the CDR3 is TGTGCCAGCAGCCAAGTTAATAGGGAGTACAATGAGCAGTTCTTC.

This chain connects TRBV19 to TRBJ2-6, with D perhaps matching TRBD1 (6 bases). The germline V and J ends were trimmed by 7 bases and 0 bases, with 10 bases remaining between them. Germline CDR1 is LNHDA and CDR2 is SQIVND (reference sequence). This CDR3 is 15 amino acids long. CDR3 DNA sequence: TGTGCCAGTACTCGACAGGCCTCTGGGGCCAACGTCCTGACTTTC. This sequence encodes CASTRQASGANVLTF.